Listed below are T cell receptor beta chains from one sample, sequenced in a study of long-term antiretroviral therapy in people with HIV. Here immunoSEQ multiplex PCR was the method, and the copy in TCRdb shows in-frame clones only, minus some. This table has about 48,000 clones, approximately 79% appearing once. Specimen: unsorted PBMCs, collected 0.8 years after starting antiretroviral therapy. The receptor set was obtained from a woman younger than 30 with HIV. CDR3s include the opening cysteine and the closing phenylalanine or tryptophan. Fields, in order: J gene, D gene, clone size, V gene, CDR3 DNA, CDR3 protein. D genes are given only for firm matches. Size values are once, few and many counts, or a class for expanded clones, and some rows have none.

J gene: TRBJ2-5; D gene: -; clone size: -; V gene: TRBV27; CDR3 DNA: TGTGCCAGCAGTTTATCAGGGGGGCTAGCCCAGTACTTC; CDR3 protein: CASSLSGGLAQYF
J gene: TRBJ1-2; D gene: -; clone size: -; V gene: TRBV5-1; CDR3 DNA: TGCGCCAGCAGCTTGGTGCAGGGGTATGGCTACACCTTC; CDR3 protein: CASSLVQGYGYTF
J gene: TRBJ2-7; D gene: -; clone size: -; V gene: TRBV4-1; CDR3 DNA: TGCGCCAGCAGCCAAGATTTAACCGAGACCTACGAGCAGTACTTC; CDR3 protein: CASSQDLTETYEQYF
J gene: TRBJ1-1; D gene: -; clone size: -; V gene: TRBV7-9; CDR3 DNA: TGTGCCAGCAGCTTAGCGATGGACGAAGAAGCTTTCTTT; CDR3 protein: CASSLAMDEEAFF
J gene: TRBJ1-5; D gene: -; clone size: -; V gene: TRBV7-2; CDR3 DNA: TGTGCCAGCAGCGCGGACGGGAAGGGTCAGCCCCAGCATTTT; CDR3 protein: CASSADGKGQPQHF
J gene: TRBJ2-5; D gene: TRBD2; clone size: -; V gene: TRBV5-1; CDR3 DNA: TGCGCCAGCAGCTTGCGTGGGACTAGCCAAGAGACCCAGTACTTC; CDR3 protein: CASSLRGTSQETQYF
J gene: TRBJ2-7; D gene: TRBD2; clone size: -; V gene: TRBV28; CDR3 DNA: TGTGCCAGCAGTTTACCCAGTCTAGCGGGGGTCTCCTACGAGCAGTACTTC; CDR3 protein: CASSLPSLAGVSYEQYF
J gene: TRBJ2-1; D gene: -; clone size: -; V gene: TRBV23-1; CDR3 DNA: TGCGCCAGCAGTCCCGTCTACAGTAAATACCTCTACAATGAGCAGTTCTTC; CDR3 protein: CASSPVYSKYLYNEQFF
J gene: TRBJ2-2; D gene: -; clone size: -; V gene: TRBV9; CDR3 DNA: TGTGCCAGCAGCGCCGGCGTGGGCACCGGGGAGCTGTTTTTT; CDR3 protein: CASSAGVGTGELFF
J gene: TRBJ1-5; D gene: TRBD1; clone size: -; V gene: TRBV6-6; CDR3 DNA: TGTGCCAGCAGTTACTCGGGACAGGGGGGCAATCAGCCCCAGCATTTT; CDR3 protein: CASSYSGQGGNQPQHF
J gene: TRBJ1-1; D gene: TRBD1; clone size: few; V gene: TRBV28; CDR3 DNA: TGTGCCAGCAGTTCCCCGACAGGGTTGAGGGCTGAAGCTTTCTTT; CDR3 protein: CASSSPTGLRAEAFF
J gene: TRBJ1-4; D gene: TRBD1; clone size: -; V gene: TRBV9; CDR3 DNA: TGTGCCAGCAGCCCGAGGACAGGAGGGGGTGAAAAACTGTTTTTT; CDR3 protein: CASSPRTGGGEKLFF
J gene: TRBJ2-7; D gene: -; clone size: -; V gene: TRBV11-2; CDR3 DNA: TGTGCCAGCAGCTTAGGGGGTAACTACGAGCAGTACTTC; CDR3 protein: CASSLGGNYEQYF
J gene: TRBJ2-1; D gene: TRBD1; clone size: -; V gene: TRBV11-3; CDR3 DNA: TGTGCCAGCAGCCTCCCGGGACAGGGGAAGGAGCAGTTCTTC; CDR3 protein: CASSLPGQGKEQFF
J gene: TRBJ1-1; D gene: -; clone size: -; V gene: TRBV14; CDR3 DNA: TGTGCCAGCAGCCAGGTACCGATCATGAACACTGAAGCTTTCTTT; CDR3 protein: CASSQVPIMNTEAFF
J gene: TRBJ1-5; D gene: -; clone size: -; V gene: TRBV5-8; CDR3 DNA: TGTGCCAGCAGCTTCGGAAGACAGGGCAATCAGCCCCAGCATTTT; CDR3 protein: CASSFGRQGNQPQHF
J gene: TRBJ2-7; D gene: -; clone size: few; V gene: TRBV7-9; CDR3 DNA: TGTGCCAGCAGCGTATACCGGGACCCCTACGAGCAGTACTTC; CDR3 protein: CASSVYRDPYEQYF
J gene: TRBJ1-1; D gene: TRBD1; clone size: -; V gene: TRBV19; CDR3 DNA: TGTGCCAGTAGTTTAACGACAGGGGCCAAAGCTGAAGCTTTCTTT; CDR3 protein: CASSLTTGAKAEAFF
J gene: TRBJ2-7; D gene: -; clone size: -; V gene: TRBV6-5; CDR3 DNA: TGTGCCAGCAGTTACCGGCAGCTAGTCTTTTACGAGCAGTACTTC; CDR3 protein: CASSYRQLVFYEQYF
J gene: TRBJ2-1; D gene: -; clone size: -; V gene: TRBV18; CDR3 DNA: TGTGCCAGCTCACCCCGCGTGGGGGGAGAGGGTGAGCAGTTCTTC; CDR3 protein: CASSPRVGGEGEQFF
J gene: TRBJ2-7; D gene: -; clone size: few; V gene: TRBV7-9; CDR3 DNA: TGTGCCAGCAGCTTCGATAGGGGTGAGCAGTACTTC; CDR3 protein: CASSFDRGEQYF
J gene: TRBJ2-1; D gene: -; clone size: few; V gene: TRBV6-4; CDR3 DNA: TGTGCCAGCAGTGACGGGACAAACAATGAGCAGTTCTTC; CDR3 protein: CASSDGTNNEQFF
J gene: TRBJ2-2; D gene: -; clone size: -; V gene: TRBV7-9; CDR3 DNA: TGTGCCAGCGGTTTAATAGTCGGCCAGGCGGCCACCGGGGAGCTGTTTTTT; CDR3 protein: CASGLIVGQAATGELFF
J gene: TRBJ2-7; D gene: TRBD2; clone size: -; V gene: TRBV5-1; CDR3 DNA: TGCGCCAGCAGGGGGACTAGACTCTACGAGCAGTACTTC; CDR3 protein: CASRGTRLYEQYF